Following are 6 T cell receptor beta chains from one sample sequenced in a study of shared clonotypes between healthy human individuals. CD8 cells classed as naive were CD45RO-negative and positively selected for CCR7, excluding terminally differentiated effector memory CD45RA+ cells. Data came from immunoSEQ multiplex PCR; TCRdb stores just in-frame clones and leaves some out. The sample shows about 2 million clones, approximately 94% of them seen only once. The sample was naive CD8+ T cells sorted from blood. The source of these receptors is a man aged 18-30 years in good health.

The chain couples TRBV13 to TRBJ2-5, with D possibly being TRBD2 (5 bases). Trimming stripped 2 bases from V and 3 bases from J, with 10 bases between. This CDR3 is 14 amino acids long. CDR1 is PRHDT and CDR2 is FYEKMQ in the germline V gene (reference sequence). CDR3 loop: CASSLYPAEETQYF. Here the CDR3 DNA reads TGTGCCAGCAGCTTATACCCAGCGGAAGAGACCCAGTACTTC. Looking up the rest from reference TRBV13 and TRBJ2-5 gives the full variable domain: AAGVIQSPRHLIKEKRETATLKCYPIPRHDTVYWYQQGPGQDPQFLISFYEKMQSDKGSIPDRFSAQQFSDYHSELNMSSLELGDSALYFCASSLYPAEETQYFGPGTRLLVL.

This rearrangement joins TRBV27 to TRBJ1-6, with D perhaps TRBD1 (5 bases). Trimming left V 4 bases short and J 4 bases short, with 17 bases between. CDR1 is MNHEY, CDR2 SMNVEV, per germline (reference sequence). The length of the CDR3 is 17 residues. CDR3 sequence: CASSSVTTRGYNSPLHF. In nucleotides, the CDR3 is TGTGCCAGCAGTTCCGTTACCACGCGGGGGTATAATTCACCCCTCCACTTT.

V and J are TRBV5-4 and TRBJ2-1; D might be TRBD2 (5 bases). Deletions cut 4 bases from V and 3 bases from J, with 11 bases between. There are 14 residues in the CDR3. Germline V gene lookup returns CDR1 SGHNT and CDR2 YYREEE (reference sequence). The CDR3 sequence: CASSPGVGYNEQFF. The CDR3 bases are TGTGCCAGCAGCCCCGGGGTCGGCTACAATGAGCAGTTCTTC.

This rearrangement joins TRBV7-8 to TRBJ2-1, with 12 bases that match TRBD1. CDR3 length: 15 amino acids. With V trimmed by 5 bases and J by 9 bases, 8 bases remained unmatched. The germline gives CDR1 SGHVS, CDR2 FQNEAQ. The chain's CDR3 is CASSEPGTGGAEQFF. CDR3 bases: TGTGCCAGCAGCGAGCCCGGGACAGGGGGCGCTGAGCAGTTCTTC.

V is TRBV10-2 and J is TRBJ1-2; the match to TRBD1 covers 8 bases. V trimming: 10 bases; J trimming: 7 bases; junction bases outside the gene matches: 8. The CDR3 has 12 amino acids. The germline V gene has CDR1 WSHSY and CDR2 SAAADI. The CDR3 sequence is CAIGQGDGGYTF. CDR3 nucleotides: TGCGCCATAGGACAGGGAGACGGTGGCTACACCTTC.

The chain joins TRBV15 to TRBJ2-7; the match to TRBD2 covers 7 bases. The germline gives CDR1 LNHNV, CDR2 YYDKDF (reference sequence). The CDR3 length is 14 residues. V lost 3 bases and J lost 2; bases outside the gene matches: 4. The CDR3 sequence is CATSSSGGPYEQYF. The CDR3 region has the DNA TGTGCCACCAGCAGTTCGGGGGGACCCTACGAGCAGTACTTC. Looking up the rest from reference TRBV15 and TRBJ2-7 gives the full variable domain: DAMVIQNPRYQVTQFGKPVTLSCSQTLNHNVMYWYQQKSSQAPKLLFHYYDKDFNNEADTPDNFQSRRPNTSFCFLDIRSPGLGDTAMYLCATSSSGGPYEQYFGPGTRLTVT.